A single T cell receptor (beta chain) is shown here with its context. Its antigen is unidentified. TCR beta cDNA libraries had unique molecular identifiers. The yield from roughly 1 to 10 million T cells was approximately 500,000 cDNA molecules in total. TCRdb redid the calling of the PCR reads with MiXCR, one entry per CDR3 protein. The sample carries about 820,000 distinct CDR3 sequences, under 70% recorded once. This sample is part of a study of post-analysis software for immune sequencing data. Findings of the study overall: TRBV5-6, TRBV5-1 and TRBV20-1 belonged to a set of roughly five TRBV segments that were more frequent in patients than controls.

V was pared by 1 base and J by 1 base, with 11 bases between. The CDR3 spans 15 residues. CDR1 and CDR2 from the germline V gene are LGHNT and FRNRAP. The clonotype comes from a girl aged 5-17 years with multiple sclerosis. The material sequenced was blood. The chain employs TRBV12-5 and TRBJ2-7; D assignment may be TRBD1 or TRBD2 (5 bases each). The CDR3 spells CASGLGGDVSYEQYF. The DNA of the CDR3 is TGTGCTAGTGGTTTGGGAGGGGACGTTTCCTACGAGCAGTACTTC.